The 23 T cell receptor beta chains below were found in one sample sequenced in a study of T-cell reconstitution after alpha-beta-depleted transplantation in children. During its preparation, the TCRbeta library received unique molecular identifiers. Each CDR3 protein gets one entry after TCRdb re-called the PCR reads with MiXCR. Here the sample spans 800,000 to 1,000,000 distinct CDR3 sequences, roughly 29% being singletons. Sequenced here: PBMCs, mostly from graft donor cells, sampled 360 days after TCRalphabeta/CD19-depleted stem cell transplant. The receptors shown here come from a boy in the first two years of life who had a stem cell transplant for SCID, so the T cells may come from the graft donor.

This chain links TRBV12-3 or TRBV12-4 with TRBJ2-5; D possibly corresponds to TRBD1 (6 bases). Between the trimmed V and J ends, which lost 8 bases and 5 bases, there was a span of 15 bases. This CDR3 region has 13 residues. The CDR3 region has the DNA TGTGCCAGCGGGAACAGGGAGACGGAGACCCAGTACTTC. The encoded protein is CASGNRETETQYF.

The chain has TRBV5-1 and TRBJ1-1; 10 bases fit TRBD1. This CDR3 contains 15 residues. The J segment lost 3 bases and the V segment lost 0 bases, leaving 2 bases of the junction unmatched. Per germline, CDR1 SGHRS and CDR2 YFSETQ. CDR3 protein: CASSLDGQGDTEAFF. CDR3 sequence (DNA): TGCGCCAGCAGCTTGGACGGACAGGGGGACACTGAAGCTTTCTTT.

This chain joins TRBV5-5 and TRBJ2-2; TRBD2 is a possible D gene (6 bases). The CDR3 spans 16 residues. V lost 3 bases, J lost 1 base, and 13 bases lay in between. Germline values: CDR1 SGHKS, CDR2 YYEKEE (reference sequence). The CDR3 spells CASSWGVGKNTGELFF. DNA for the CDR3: TGTGCCAGCAGCTGGGGGGTAGGGAAGAACACCGGGGAGCTGTTTTTT.

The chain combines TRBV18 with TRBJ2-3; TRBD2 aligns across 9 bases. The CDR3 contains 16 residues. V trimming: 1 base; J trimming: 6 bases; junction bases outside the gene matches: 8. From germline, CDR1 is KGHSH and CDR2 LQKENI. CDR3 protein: CASSPRASGAPDTQYF. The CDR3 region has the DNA TGTGCCAGCTCACCACGGGCTAGCGGGGCCCCGGATACGCAGTATTTT.

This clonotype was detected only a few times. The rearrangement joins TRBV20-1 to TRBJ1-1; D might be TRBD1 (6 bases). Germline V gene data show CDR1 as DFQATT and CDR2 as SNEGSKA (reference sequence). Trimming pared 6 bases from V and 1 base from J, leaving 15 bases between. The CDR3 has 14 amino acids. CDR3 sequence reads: CSARIGQPNTEAFF. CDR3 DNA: TGCAGTGCCCGGATCGGACAGCCGAACACTGAAGCTTTCTTT.

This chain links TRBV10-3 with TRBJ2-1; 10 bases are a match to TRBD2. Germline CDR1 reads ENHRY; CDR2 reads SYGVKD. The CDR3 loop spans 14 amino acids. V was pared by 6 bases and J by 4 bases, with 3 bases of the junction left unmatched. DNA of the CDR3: TGTGCCATCAGACTAGCGGGGCTATACAATGAGCAGTTCTTC. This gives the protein CAIRLAGLYNEQFF.

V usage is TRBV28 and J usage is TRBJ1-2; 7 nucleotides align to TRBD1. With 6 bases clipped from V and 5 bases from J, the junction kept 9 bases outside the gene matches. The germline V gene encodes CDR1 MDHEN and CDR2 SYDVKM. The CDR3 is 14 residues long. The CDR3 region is CASSLGTAIYGYTF. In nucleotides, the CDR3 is TGTGCCAGCAGCCTCGGGACAGCCATTTATGGCTACACCTTC.

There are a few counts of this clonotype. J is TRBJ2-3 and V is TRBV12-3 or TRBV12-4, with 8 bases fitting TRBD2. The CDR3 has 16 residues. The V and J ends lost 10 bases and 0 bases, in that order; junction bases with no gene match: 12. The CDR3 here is CATNEASGGSTDTQYF. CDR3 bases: TGTGCCACCAACGAGGCGAGCGGGGGTAGCACAGATACGCAGTATTTT.

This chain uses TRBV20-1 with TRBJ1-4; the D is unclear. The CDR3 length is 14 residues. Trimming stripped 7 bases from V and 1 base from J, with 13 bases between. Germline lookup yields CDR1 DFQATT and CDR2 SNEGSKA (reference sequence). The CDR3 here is CSVLHTRTNEKLFF. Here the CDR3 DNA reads TGCAGTGTCCTCCACACAAGAACTAATGAAAAACTGTTTTTT.

CDR3 region: CASSRPPSGGPYEQYF. CDR3 sequence (DNA): TGCGCCAGCAGCCGGCCCCCCTCAGGGGGGCCCTACGAGCAGTACTTC. The chain recombines TRBV5-1 with TRBJ2-7; weak D call: TRBD1 (7 bases). Trimming shortened V by 4 bases and J by 2 bases, and 19 bases separated the two germline ends. Per germline, CDR1 SGHRS and CDR2 YFSETQ. The CDR3 contains 16 residues.

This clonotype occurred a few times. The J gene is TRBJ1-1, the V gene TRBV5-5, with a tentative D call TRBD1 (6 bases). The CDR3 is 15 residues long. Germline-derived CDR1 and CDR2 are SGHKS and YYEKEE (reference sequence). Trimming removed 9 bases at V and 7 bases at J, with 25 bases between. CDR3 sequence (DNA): TGTGCCACCCACCGAGAGGGGGTCGGAGGGAATGAAGCTTTCTTT. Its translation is CATHREGVGGNEAFF.

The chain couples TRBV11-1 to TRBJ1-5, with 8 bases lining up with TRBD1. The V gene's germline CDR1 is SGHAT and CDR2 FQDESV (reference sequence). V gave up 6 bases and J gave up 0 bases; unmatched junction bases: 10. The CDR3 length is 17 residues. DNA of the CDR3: TGTGCCAGCAGTCTTTCCCCGGGACAGGATAGCAATCAGCCCCAGCATTTT. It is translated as CASSLSPGQDSNQPQHF.

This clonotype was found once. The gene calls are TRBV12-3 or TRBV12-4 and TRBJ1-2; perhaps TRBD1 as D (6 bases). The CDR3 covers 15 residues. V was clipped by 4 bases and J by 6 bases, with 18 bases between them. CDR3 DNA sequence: TGTGCCAGCAGTTCGATATTCCCAGGGGAGAATGGCTACACCTTC. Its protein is CASSSIFPGENGYTF.

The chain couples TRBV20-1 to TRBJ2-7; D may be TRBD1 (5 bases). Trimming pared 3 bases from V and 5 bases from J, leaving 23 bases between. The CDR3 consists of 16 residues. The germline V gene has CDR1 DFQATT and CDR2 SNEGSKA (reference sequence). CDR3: CSASSVRQTYGHEQYF. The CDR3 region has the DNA TGCAGTGCTAGTTCCGTGAGACAGACCTACGGCCACGAGCAGTACTTC.

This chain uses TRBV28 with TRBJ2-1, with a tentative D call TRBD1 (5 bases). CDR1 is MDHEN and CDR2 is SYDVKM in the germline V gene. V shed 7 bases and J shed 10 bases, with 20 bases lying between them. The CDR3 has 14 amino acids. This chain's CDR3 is CASNLRQSFGEQFF. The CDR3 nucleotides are TGTGCCAGCAATCTGAGACAGTCCTTCGGGGAGCAGTTCTTC.

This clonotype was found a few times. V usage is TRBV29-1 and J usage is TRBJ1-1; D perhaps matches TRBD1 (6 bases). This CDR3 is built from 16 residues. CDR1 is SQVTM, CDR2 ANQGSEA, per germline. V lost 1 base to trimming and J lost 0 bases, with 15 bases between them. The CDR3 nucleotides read TGCAGCGTTGAAGTACAGGGCAAGAAGATGAACACTGAAGCTTTCTTT. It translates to CSVEVQGKKMNTEAFF.

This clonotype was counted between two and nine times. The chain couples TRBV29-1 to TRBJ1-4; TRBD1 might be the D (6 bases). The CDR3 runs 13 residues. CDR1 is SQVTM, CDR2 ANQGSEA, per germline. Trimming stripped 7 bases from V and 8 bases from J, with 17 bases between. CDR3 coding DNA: TGCAGCGCCAGACAGGCCCCAGGCGAAAAACTGTTTTTT. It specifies CSARQAPGEKLFF.

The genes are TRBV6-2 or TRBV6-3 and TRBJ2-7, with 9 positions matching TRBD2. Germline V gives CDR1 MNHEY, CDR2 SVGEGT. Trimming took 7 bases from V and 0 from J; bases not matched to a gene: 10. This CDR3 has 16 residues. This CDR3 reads CASTRFRTSASYEQYF. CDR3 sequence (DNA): TGTGCCAGCACTCGATTTAGGACTAGCGCCTCCTACGAGCAGTACTTC.

DNA of the CDR3: TGCGCCAGCACCTCGGGGGACAATGAGCAGTTCTTC. This sequence encodes CASTSGDNEQFF. The chain couples TRBV5-1 to TRBJ2-1; possibly TRBD2 for D (6 bases). Germline V gene data show CDR1 as SGHRS and CDR2 as YFSETQ. Trimming took off 6 bases at V and 5 bases at J, with 9 bases between the two ends. The CDR3 runs to 12 residues.

The DNA of the CDR3 is TGTGCCACCAGCAGAGATTCGGGCAGTTTCGCATTCGAGCAGTACTTC. It is translated as CATSRDSGSFAFEQYF. V gene TRBV15 combines with J gene TRBJ2-7; D unclear. The CDR3 extends over 16 amino acids. The germline gives CDR1 LNHNV, CDR2 YYDKDF (reference sequence). V was cut by 0 bases and J by 6 bases, with 18 bases left in between. The full variable domain, rest sourced from reference TRBV15 and TRBJ2-7, is DAMVIQNPRYQVTQFGKPVTLSCSQTLNHNVMYWYQQKSSQAPKLLFHYYDKDFNNEADTPDNFQSRRPNTSFCFLDIRSPGLGDTAMYLCATSRDSGSFAFEQYFGPGTRLTVT.

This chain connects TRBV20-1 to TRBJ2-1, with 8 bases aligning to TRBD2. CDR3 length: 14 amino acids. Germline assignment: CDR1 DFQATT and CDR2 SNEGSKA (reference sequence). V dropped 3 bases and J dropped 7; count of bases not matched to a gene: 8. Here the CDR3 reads CSASTGGPWNEQFF. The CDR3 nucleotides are TGCAGTGCTAGTACGGGGGGGCCATGGAATGAGCAGTTCTTC.

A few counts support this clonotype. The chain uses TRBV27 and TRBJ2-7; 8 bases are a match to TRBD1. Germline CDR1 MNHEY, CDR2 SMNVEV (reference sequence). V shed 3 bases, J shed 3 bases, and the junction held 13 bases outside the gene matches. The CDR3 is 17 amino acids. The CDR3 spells CASSFGWSRDRSYEQYF. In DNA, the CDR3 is TGTGCCAGCAGTTTCGGTTGGTCCCGGGACAGGAGCTACGAGCAGTACTTC.

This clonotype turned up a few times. CDR3 in DNA: TGTGCCAGCAGTAACCAAGGACGGACTGAAGCGGCTTTCTTT. It yields the protein CASSNQGRTEAAFF. The chain combines TRBV12-3 or TRBV12-4 with TRBJ1-1; D uncertain. The V and J ends lost 5 bases and 11 bases respectively, with 21 bases between them. This CDR3 comprises 14 residues.